Each of the 23 T cell receptor beta chains below was sequenced from the same sample in a study of T-cell memory formation after mild COVID-19. TCRdb passed the 5' RACE reads through MiXCR, listing each CDR3 protein once. The data show a few hundred thousand distinct CDR3 sequences, around 27% seen once. Sequencing was carried out using PBMCs or a T cell subset sorted from them (not recorded which). These receptors were collected from an adult woman who had mild COVID-19 (a few samples of this study predate the infection). Cell type and time point are not known.

This clonotype was observed a handful of times. This chain connects TRBV7-6 to TRBJ1-1; weak D call: TRBD1 (6 bases). The ends were cut back, 1 base at V and 7 bases at J, with 10 bases in the middle. CDR1 is SGHVS, CDR2 FNYEAQ, per germline. The CDR3 extends over 13 amino acids. The CDR3 DNA reads as TGTGCCAGCAGCTTAGGAGGACAGAGTGAAGCTTTCTTT. Its protein product is CASSLGGQSEAFF.

This clonotype was recorded a few times. This chain joins TRBV29-1 and TRBJ1-2; 7 bases are a match to TRBD1. Germline V gene sequence: CDR1 SQVTM, CDR2 ANQGSEA. The CDR3 contains 17 residues. Germline trimming cut 0 bases from V and 4 bases from J; bases unmatched to any gene: 14. The CDR3 region is CSVEDRGQSLLRYGYTF. The CDR3 region has the DNA TGCAGCGTTGAAGATCGGGGACAGTCCCTACTGCGCTATGGCTACACCTTC.

V and J are TRBV6-2 or TRBV6-3 and TRBJ2-7; 8 positions agree with TRBD1. The V gene's germline CDR1 is MNHEY and CDR2 SVGEGT. The CDR3 length is 14 residues. Trimming cost V 6 bases and J 4 bases; bases outside gene matches: 8. The CDR3 nucleotides read TGTGCCAGCAGCCGGTGGGACAGGAAATACGAGCAGTACTTC. Protein product: CASSRWDRKYEQYF.

The sample holds a few counts of this clonotype. This chain joins TRBV5-1 and TRBJ1-1, with D perhaps matching TRBD1 (5 bases). CDR1 SGHRS and CDR2 YFSETQ come from the germline V gene. The CDR3 has 14 residues. V lost 0 bases and J lost 5, with 11 bases in between. CDR3 nucleotide sequence: TGCGCCAGCAGCTTGGGGGGAAGGGGAACTGAAGCTTTCTTT. Translated: CASSLGGRGTEAFF.

The chain is built from TRBV5-4 and TRBJ1-1; 8 bases match TRBD1. The J segment lost 1 base and the V segment lost 5 bases, leaving 7 bases of the junction unmatched. There are 15 residues in the CDR3. Germline V gene data show CDR1 as SGHNT and CDR2 as YYREEE (reference sequence). This CDR3 is CASRRTTGANTEAFF. CDR3 nucleotide sequence: TGTGCCAGCAGGCGTACGACAGGGGCGAACACTGAAGCTTTCTTT.

The chain has TRBV6-2 or TRBV6-3 and TRBJ2-4, with 7 bases aligning to TRBD2. CDR1 is MNHEY and CDR2 is SVGEGT in the germline V gene. J was trimmed by 7 bases and V by 7 bases; bases with no gene match: 13. This CDR3 spans 15 amino acids. This CDR3 is CASIPAGLVRNIQYF. Here the CDR3 DNA reads TGTGCCAGCATCCCCGCTGGACTAGTACGGAACATTCAGTACTTC.

This clonotype has at least ten counts. V and J are TRBV16 and TRBJ2-7; 10 nucleotides match TRBD2. This CDR3 is 14 amino acids long. Germline V gene lookup returns CDR1 KGHSY and CDR2 FQNENV. V shed 4 bases and J 3 bases; nucleotides not matched to a gene: 3. CDR3 region: CASSPRLAGYEQYF. CDR3 coding DNA: TGTGCCAGCAGCCCCAGACTAGCGGGCTACGAGCAGTACTTC. The full variable domain, its missing parts supplied by reference TRBV16 and TRBJ2-7, is GEEVAQTPKHLVRGEGQKAKLYCAPIKGHSYVFWYQQVLKNEFKFLISFQNENVFDETGMPKERFSAKCLPNSPCSLEIQATKLEDSAVYFCASSPRLAGYEQYFGPGTRLTVT.

This rearrangement joins TRBV7-2 to TRBJ2-7; 7 nucleotides line up with TRBD2. V gave up 5 bases and J gave up 4 bases; unmatched junction bases: 17. CDR1 is SGHTA, CDR2 FQGNSA, per germline. The CDR3 is 17 amino acids. The CDR3 loop is CASSPTYSPGLLYEQYF. For the CDR3, the DNA is TGTGCCAGCAGCCCCACTTACTCTCCGGGACTACTTTACGAGCAGTACTTC.

CDR3 nucleotides: TGTGCCTGGAGTGTAGGGGGACAGGAAGCTTTCTTT. Residues: CAWSVGGQEAFF. J is TRBJ1-1 and V is TRBV30, with 7 bases that match TRBD1. Germline CDR1 reads GTSNPN; CDR2 reads SVGIG (reference sequence). This CDR3 comprises 12 residues. With 0 bases clipped from V and 8 bases from J, the junction kept 3 bases outside the gene matches.

The rearrangement links TRBV6-5 to TRBJ1-2, with 9 bases lining up with TRBD1. Germline-derived CDR1 and CDR2 are MNHEY and SVGAGI. The V and J ends lost 6 bases and 5 bases, in that order; junction bases with no gene match: 7. The CDR3 is 14 amino acids. The CDR3 sequence: CASSGTGSGYGYTF. The CDR3 DNA reads as TGTGCCAGCAGCGGGACAGGGAGCGGTTATGGCTACACCTTC.

V and J are TRBV5-6 and TRBJ2-6; possibly TRBD1 for D (6 bases). Germline V gives CDR1 SGHDT, CDR2 YYEEEE. The CDR3 loop spans 16 amino acids. The V and J ends lost 1 base and 2 bases respectively, with 10 bases between them. CDR3 in DNA: TGTGCCAGCAGCTTGATGACAGGTGCTGGGGCCAACGTCCTGACTTTC. It translates to CASSLMTGAGANVLTF. The variable domain in full, with the rest retrieved from reference TRBV5-6 and TRBJ2-6, is DAGVTQSPTHLIKTRGQQVTLRCSPKSGHDTVSWYQQALGQGPQFIFQYYEEEERQRGNFPDRFSGHQFPNYSSELNVNALLLGDSALYLCASSLMTGAGANVLTFGAGSRLTVL.

The CDR3 nucleotides are TGTGCCAGCAGCCAAATGCCCCAGAAGAACACTGAAGCTTTCTTT. This sequence encodes CASSQMPQKNTEAFF. The rearrangement uses TRBV4-2 and TRBJ1-1; D ambiguous. The CDR3 contains 15 residues. The V gene lost 2 bases and the J gene lost 1 base, with 11 bases spanning the gap. Germline CDR1 reads LGHNA; CDR2 reads YNFKEQ.

This sequence joins TRBV27 and TRBJ2-3, with D maybe TRBD2 (7 bases). This CDR3 is built from 15 residues. Germline CDR1 MNHEY, CDR2 SMNVEV (reference sequence). V was clipped by 5 bases and J by 4 bases, with 16 bases between them. In DNA, the CDR3 is TGTGCCAGCAGTCCGGCGGGGGCGGCCTCAGATACGCAGTATTTT. Protein sequence: CASSPAGAASDTQYF.

This clonotype has a handful of counts. The V gene is TRBV2, the J gene TRBJ2-7, with unresolved D. V lost 4 bases and J 3 bases, leaving 7 bases between the germline ends. CDR1 SNHLY and CDR2 FYNNEI come from the germline V gene. The CDR3 has 12 residues. The CDR3 here is CASSGGIYEQYF. The CDR3 DNA reads TGTGCCAGCAGTGGAGGCATCTACGAGCAGTACTTC.

The rearrangement uses TRBV5-6 and TRBJ2-7, with a possible D match to TRBD1 (5 bases). Per the germline V gene, CDR1 is SGHDT and CDR2 is YYEEEE. V was pared by 4 bases and J by 2 bases, with 13 bases between. The CDR3 has 14 residues. The CDR3 loop is CASSPQGIAYEQYF. The CDR3 coding sequence is TGTGCCAGCAGCCCGCAGGGCATCGCCTACGAGCAGTACTTC.

This chain connects TRBV20-1 to TRBJ2-7; a weak D match, TRBD1 (6 bases). The ends were cut back, 4 bases at V and 4 bases at J, with 17 bases in the middle. Germline CDR1 and CDR2: DFQATT and SNEGSKA (reference sequence). The CDR3 sequence is 14 residues long. The CDR3: CSATGRGRGYEQYF. CDR3 bases: TGCAGTGCTACGGGCAGGGGTCGGGGTTACGAGCAGTACTTC.

The chain recombines TRBV5-1 with TRBJ1-6, with 7 positions matching TRBD1. The V gene's germline CDR1 is SGHRS and CDR2 YFSETQ. The J segment lost 10 bases and the V segment lost 4 bases, leaving 11 bases of the junction unmatched. The CDR3 is 15 residues long. The CDR3 DNA reads TGCGCCAGCAGCACCGCCGGGACAGAGGAATCACCCCTCCACTTT. Translated, it gives CASSTAGTEESPLHF.

V usage is TRBV7-2 and J usage is TRBJ2-7; TRBD2 is a possible D gene (7 bases). This CDR3 spans 16 amino acids. The ends were cut back, 4 bases at V and 4 bases at J, with 20 bases in the middle. CDR1 is SGHTA, CDR2 FQGNSA, per germline. CDR3 in amino acids: CASSYYLAVGGYEQYF. CDR3 coding DNA: TGTGCCAGCAGCTATTATCTAGCGGTAGGGGGGTACGAGCAGTACTTC.

J is TRBJ1-1 and V is TRBV5-1, with D unresolved. Germline CDR1 and CDR2: SGHRS and YFSETQ. CDR3 size: 13 residues. V was cut by 1 base and J by 3 bases, with 7 bases left in between. CDR3 nucleotide sequence: TGCGCCAGCAGCTTGAGCCGTGACACTGAAGCTTTCTTT. It specifies CASSLSRDTEAFF.

This rearrangement joins TRBV25-1 to TRBJ1-3, with D perhaps TRBD1 (5 bases). The V gene's germline CDR1 is MGHDK and CDR2 SYGVNS. V dropped 9 bases and J dropped 4 bases, with 16 bases sitting between them. This CDR3 spans 14 amino acids. The CDR3 DNA follows: TGTGCCAGTTTGTCCCCTGGGGGAGGAAACACCATATATTTT. Its translation is CASLSPGGGNTIYF. The entire variable domain, with the rest obtained from reference TRBV25-1 and TRBJ1-3, is as follows: EADIYQTPRYLVIGTGKKITLECSQTMGHDKMYWYQQDPGMELHLIHYSYGVNSTEKGDLSSESTVSRIRTEHFPLTLESARPSHTSQYLCASLSPGGGNTIYFGEGSWLTVV.

V and J are TRBV7-6 and TRBJ2-5; a weak D match, TRBD2 (7 bases). Germline V lookup: CDR1 SGHVS, CDR2 FNYEAQ. The CDR3 consists of 14 residues. Between the trimmed V and J ends, which lost 4 bases and 5 bases, there was a span of 14 bases. CDR3 sequence reads: CASSSGGRSETQYF. CDR3 nucleotide sequence: TGTGCCAGCAGCTCGGGGGGCCGATCGGAGACCCAGTACTTC.

This sequence joins TRBV7-9 and TRBJ2-7; D uncertain. This CDR3 contains 16 residues. Trimming took 2 bases from V and 0 from J, leaving 14 bases between them. Germline CDR1 reads SEHNR; CDR2 reads FQNEAQ (reference sequence). CDR3: CASSLRAGQSSYEQYF. CDR3 nucleotide sequence: TGTGCCAGCAGCTTAAGGGCAGGCCAGAGCTCCTACGAGCAGTACTTC.

V and J are TRBV10-3 and TRBJ2-1; tentatively, D is TRBD1 or TRBD2 (5 bases each). The germline V gene encodes CDR1 ENHRY and CDR2 SYGVKD. V lost 0 bases to trimming and J lost 7 bases, with 10 bases between them. This CDR3 is built from 14 residues. CDR3 coding DNA: TGTGCCATCAGTGAGTCGACCTGGGGGAATGAGCAGTTCTTC. It is translated as CAISESTWGNEQFF.